Below, one TCR beta chain is given with its context. The V gene's germline CDR1 is KGHSH and CDR2 LQKENI. The CDR3 loop spans 16 amino acids. V gave up 2 bases and J gave up 2 bases, with 15 bases separating them. This sample was included in a study of T cells in Graves' hyperthyroidism and ophthalmopathy. It was RNA transcripts that yielded the amplified TCR beta CDR3 regions. The TCR CDR3 first-round RT-PCR relied on the HTBI primer set. TCRdb recomputed calls from the multiplex PCR reads with MiXCR, one row per CDR3 protein. The sample lists about 340,000 distinct CDR3 sequences, 18% seen once, with about half in the top ten.

The sequenced sample was blood. The chain employs TRBV18 and TRBJ1-2, with D tentatively TRBD1 (6 bases). This receptor was obtained from a woman between 50 and 59 years old with Graves' hyperthyroidism. Here the CDR3 reads CASSPTGGGANYGYTF. The CDR3 DNA sequence: TGTGCCAGCTCACCAACCGGAGGGGGAGCCAACTATGGCTACACCTTC.